Included here is one T cell receptor beta chain sequence, with context. Its target is unknown. These data belong to a study of cytomegalovirus exposure and HLA in healthy donors. For the study at large: In an early release, HLA-typed donors contributed roughly 85 million unique TCR sequences.

Germline V gene data show CDR1 as MNHEY and CDR2 as SVGAGI. The V and J ends lost 4 bases and 4 bases, in that order; junction bases with no gene match: 10. The CDR3 extends over 15 amino acids. Those who donated were healthy bone marrow donors. Findings and limits, study-wide: A missense variant in DCLRE1C was later tied to TCR beta V- and J-gene trimming. Many donors shared some public TCRs, even though most TCR sequences were rare.

The PCR used 60 Vbeta and 13 Jbeta primers. Sequenced by immunoSEQ multiplex PCR; TCRdb stores in-frame clones only, minus some. The table has 150,000 to 200,000 clones, roughly 86% seen once. This chain connects TRBV6-5 to TRBJ2-7; TRBD1 aligns across 7 bases. This TCR came from a man aged 35-49 years in good health and CMV-seropositive. Sequenced input: PBMCs. CDR3 protein: CASSSLSGQRYEQYF. CDR3 in DNA: TGTGCCAGCAGTTCTCTATCGGGACAGCGGTACGAGCAGTACTTC.